This T cell receptor beta chain comes out of a study of response to subunit inactivated influenza vaccine. Findings and limits, study-wide: The authors proposed limited new T cell recruitment per seasonal influenza vaccination.

The V end lost 1 base, the J end lost 2 bases, and 7 bases lay between the germline ends. The germline V gene has CDR1 SGHTA and CDR2 FQGNSA. The CDR3 contains 14 residues. MiXCR, run by TCRdb on the RT-PCR reads, gives a single entry per CDR3 protein. The sample records over 800,000 distinct CDR3 sequences, 21% being singletons. This clonotype was counted only a few times. The antigen is not known. This sequence was found in a middle-aged man who received an inactivated influenza vaccine. The chain employs TRBV7-2 and TRBJ2-3; D is ambiguous. The source was PBMCs from blood, collected around 5 days after vaccination. In nucleotides, the CDR3 is TGTGCCAGCAGCTTAGTGGGCCTCACAGATACGCAGTATTTT. This sequence encodes CASSLVGLTDTQYF.